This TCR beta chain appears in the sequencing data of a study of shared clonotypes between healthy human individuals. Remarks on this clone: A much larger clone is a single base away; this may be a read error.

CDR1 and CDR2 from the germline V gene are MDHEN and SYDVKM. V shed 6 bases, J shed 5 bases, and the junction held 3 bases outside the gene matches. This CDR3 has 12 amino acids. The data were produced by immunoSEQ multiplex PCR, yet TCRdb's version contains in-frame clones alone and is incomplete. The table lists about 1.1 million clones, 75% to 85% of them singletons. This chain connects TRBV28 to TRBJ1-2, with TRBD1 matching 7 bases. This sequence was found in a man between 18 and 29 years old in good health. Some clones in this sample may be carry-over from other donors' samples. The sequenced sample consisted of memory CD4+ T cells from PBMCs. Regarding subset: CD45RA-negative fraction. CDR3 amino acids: CASRQGRYGYTF. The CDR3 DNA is TGTGCCAGCAGACAGGGGAGGTATGGCTACACCTTC.